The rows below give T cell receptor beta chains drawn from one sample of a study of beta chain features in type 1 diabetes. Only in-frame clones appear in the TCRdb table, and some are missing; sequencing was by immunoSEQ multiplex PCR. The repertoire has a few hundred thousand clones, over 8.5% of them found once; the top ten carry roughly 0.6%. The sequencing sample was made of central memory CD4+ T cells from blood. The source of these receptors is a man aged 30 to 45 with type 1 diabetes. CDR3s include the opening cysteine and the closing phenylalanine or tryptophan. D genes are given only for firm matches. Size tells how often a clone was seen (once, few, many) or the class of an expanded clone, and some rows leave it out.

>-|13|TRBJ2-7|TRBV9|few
TGTGCCAGCAGTGCCGTTTGGGACTACGAGCAGTACTTC
CASSAVWDYEQYF
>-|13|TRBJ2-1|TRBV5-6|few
TGTGCCAGCAGCTTCCGGCCTAAGGGGGAGCAGTTCTTC
CASSFRPKGEQFF
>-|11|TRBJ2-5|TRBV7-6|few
TGTGCCATACTCGCCCAAGAGACCCAGTACTTC
CAILAQETQYF
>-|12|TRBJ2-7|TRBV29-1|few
TGCAGCGTTACTAAAGGGGTCTCCGAGCAGTACTTC
CSVTKGVSEQYF
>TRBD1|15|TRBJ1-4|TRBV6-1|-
TGTACCAGCAGGGAGACCCGGGACAGGGCTGAAAAACTGTTTTTT
CTSRETRDRAEKLFF
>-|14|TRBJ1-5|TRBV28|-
TGTGCCAGCAGCTCTACAGGACCCGGGCGGCCCCAGCATTTT
CASSSTGPGRPQHF
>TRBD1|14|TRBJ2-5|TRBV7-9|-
TGTGCCAGCAGCTCTCGACAGGGAAGAGAGACCCAGTACTTC
CASSSRQGRETQYF
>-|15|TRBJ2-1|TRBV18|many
TGTGCCAGCTCACCAGGGCCCCGGACCCTCAATGAGCAGTTCTTC
CASSPGPRTLNEQFF
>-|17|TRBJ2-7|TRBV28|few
TGTGCCAGCAGTTCTTCCAAACAGGGGAGGAGCTCCTACGAGCAGTACTTC
CASSSSKQGRSSYEQYF
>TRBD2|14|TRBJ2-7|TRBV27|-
TGTGCCAGCATTTGGGGGGGAGGCTCCTACGAGCAGTACTTC
CASIWGGGSYEQYF
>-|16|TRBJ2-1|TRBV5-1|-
TGCGCCAGCAGCTTGGCCGTTGATTGGTCCTACAATGAGCAGTTCTTC
CASSLAVDWSYNEQFF
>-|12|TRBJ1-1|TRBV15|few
TGTGCCACCAGCAGAGTAACCACTGAAGCTTTCTTT
CATSRVTTEAFF
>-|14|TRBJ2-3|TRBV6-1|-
TGTGCCAGCAGTTCCTGGACGCGCACAGATACGCAGTATTTT
CASSSWTRTDTQYF
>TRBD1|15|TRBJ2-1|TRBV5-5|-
TGTGCCAGCAGCTTGGGGACAGGGTCACTCAATGAGCAGTTCTTC
CASSLGTGSLNEQFF
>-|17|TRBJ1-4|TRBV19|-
TGTGCCAGTAGCCATAGAGGCAGTCTCGCAACTAATGAAAAACTGTTTTTT
CASSHRGSLATNEKLFF
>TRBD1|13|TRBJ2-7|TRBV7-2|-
TGTGCCAGCAGCCGACAGGGGATCCACGAGCAGTACTTC
CASSRQGIHEQYF
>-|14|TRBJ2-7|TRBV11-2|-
TGTGCCAGCACCCAGGGCCTTAGTACTTACGAGCAGTACTTC
CASTQGLSTYEQYF
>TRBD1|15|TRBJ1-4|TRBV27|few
TGTGCCAGCAGCCCCAGAAGGGGGCCGGAAGAAAAACTGTTTTTT
CASSPRRGPEEKLFF
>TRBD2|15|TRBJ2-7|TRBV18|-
TGTGCCAGCTCACCGGGACTAGCGGGAGAACGAGAGCAGTACTTC
CASSPGLAGEREQYF
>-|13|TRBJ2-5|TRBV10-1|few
TGCGCCAGCAGTGGAGGAGGAATGGAGACCCAGTACTTC
CASSGGGMETQYF
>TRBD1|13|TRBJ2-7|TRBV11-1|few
TGTGCCAGTGGACAGGGACTCAACTACGAGCAGTACTTC
CASGQGLNYEQYF
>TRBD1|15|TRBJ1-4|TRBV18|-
TGTGCCAGCTCAAGAGACACAGGGGGCAGGGAAAAACTGTTTTTT
CASSRDTGGREKLFF